Detailed here is one TCR beta chain. As yet, its antigen is unknown. The sample comes from a study of T cells in localized non-small cell lung cancer. TCRdb's copy holds only in-frame clones and misses some; the assay was immunoSEQ multiplex PCR. The sample includes 25,000 to 30,000 clones, about 90% of them seen just once. Study-level points and caveats: In adjacent lung appeared a median 57 of the top 100 tumor clones. Heterogeneity remains possible, as sequencing covered one tumor region only. Tumor showed lower T cell clonality than uninvolved adjacent lung, where it was highest.

CDR3 length equals 16 residues. The germline CDR1 and CDR2 sequences are SGHDT and YYEEEE. Trimming cost V 5 bases and J 1 base; bases outside gene matches: 11. The receptor comes from a woman aged 35-75 years with stage III lung adenocarcinoma. The source was peripheral blood mononuclear cells, collected before any cancer treatment. V usage is TRBV5-6 and J usage is TRBJ1-2; TRBD1 matches at 7 bases. The CDR3 DNA reads TGTGCCAGCAGACGATTTGCAGGGGGAGGTAACTATGGCTACACCTTC. Encoded protein: CASRRFAGGGNYGYTF.